This entry lists 28 T cell receptor beta chains sequenced from one sample in a study of blood T cell repertoires in COVID-19 (dated by TCRdb to the early 2020s). Library preparation employed the immunoSEQ multiplex PCR assay. Drawn from immuneACCESS, this table holds only the in-frame rearrangements with V and J called that TCRdb kept. Clones are partly lost; checked studies trace under half to an unresolved V gene and leave the rest unexplained. The sample records 120,000 or so clones, 60% to 85% of which are singletons. About 2% of the sample belongs to the ten largest clones. Sequenced material: peripheral blood. These receptors originate from a man in his 70s with acute or convalescent COVID-19.

The chain has TRBV18 and TRBJ2-2, with D perhaps matching TRBD2 (5 bases). This CDR3 is 14 amino acids long. V shed 1 base and J shed 10 bases, with 13 bases lying between them. From germline, CDR1 is KGHSH and CDR2 LQKENI. The CDR3 here is CASSPRLAVAELFF. The CDR3 DNA reads as TGTGCCAGCTCACCACGTCTAGCTGTAGCGGAGCTGTTTTTT. Using reference TRBV18 and TRBJ2-2 for the parts outside the CDR3, the full variable domain is NAGVMQNPRHLVRRRGQEARLRCSPMKGHSHVYWYRQLPEEGLKFMVYLQKENIIDESGMPKERFSAEFPKEGPSILRIQQVVRGDSAAYFCASSPRLAVAELFFGEGSRLTVL.

The chain joins TRBV7-2 to TRBJ1-6; D perhaps matches TRBD1 (6 bases). This CDR3 is built from 16 residues. Germline values: CDR1 SGHTA, CDR2 FQGNSA. Trimming left V 6 bases short and J 8 bases short, with 20 bases between. As DNA, the CDR3 is TGTGCCAGCAGTCTGGGAGGGGGTGGCGGGTATTCACCCCTCCACTTT. Protein product: CASSLGGGGGYSPLHF.

This chain uses TRBV5-4 with TRBJ2-7, with 9 bases lining up with TRBD2. Germline V gene sequence: CDR1 SGHNT, CDR2 YYREEE (reference sequence). V was pared by 4 bases and J by 0 bases, with 5 bases of the junction left unmatched. The CDR3 has 15 residues. For the CDR3, the DNA is TGTGCCAGCAGCGGTAGCGGGGGCCACTCCTACGAGCAGTACTTC. It yields the protein CASSGSGGHSYEQYF.

The V gene is TRBV7-9, the J gene TRBJ1-2, with no clear D. The CDR3 length is 14 residues. Germline loops: CDR1 SEHNR, CDR2 FQNEAQ (reference sequence). V lost 2 bases and J 0 bases, leaving 7 bases between the germline ends. Here the CDR3 reads CASSLTEANYGYTF. The CDR3 DNA reads TGTGCCAGCAGCTTAACAGAAGCTAACTATGGCTACACCTTC.

V and J are TRBV19 and TRBJ2-5; D unresolved. This CDR3 is built from 14 residues. CDR1 and CDR2 (germline): LNHDA, SQIVND (reference sequence). V lost 0 bases to trimming and J lost 6 bases, with 11 bases between them. CDR3 loop: CASSIDDNRQTQYF. The CDR3 DNA sequence: TGTGCCAGTAGTATAGACGACAATCGACAGACCCAGTACTTC.

The V call is TRBV27, the J call TRBJ2-1; tentatively, D is TRBD1 (6 bases). The germline V and J ends were trimmed by 0 bases and 4 bases, with 13 bases remaining between them. The germline V gene encodes CDR1 MNHEY and CDR2 SMNVEV (reference sequence). CDR3 length equals 16 residues. CDR3 protein: CASSLSRDIVYNEQFF. CDR3 bases: TGTGCCAGCAGTTTATCCCGGGACATCGTTTACAATGAGCAGTTCTTC.

The V and J genes are TRBV2 and TRBJ1-2, with 10 nucleotides matching TRBD1. The junction had 9 bases not matched to a gene; V was cut back by 6 bases and J by 8 bases. This CDR3 has 14 residues. Germline V CDR1 and CDR2: SNHLY, FYNNEI. In DNA, the CDR3 is TGTGCCAGCAGGAGGGACAGGGGAGCCTACGGCTACACCTTC. Translated, it gives CASRRDRGAYGYTF.

This clone was seen only a few times. The chain carries TRBV5-1 and TRBJ2-1, with 12 bases identical to TRBD2. With 2 bases clipped from V and 3 bases from J, the junction kept 6 bases outside the gene matches. Germline V gives CDR1 SGHRS, CDR2 YFSETQ. This CDR3 contains 17 residues. CDR3 amino acids: CASSFIGLAGIYNEQFF. In nucleotides, the CDR3 is TGCGCCAGCAGCTTCATAGGACTAGCGGGGATCTACAATGAGCAGTTCTTC.

The chain joins TRBV7-2 to TRBJ2-5, with D unresolved. V was cut by 5 bases and J by 5 bases, with 6 bases left in between. This CDR3 comprises 11 residues. CDR1 and CDR2 (germline): SGHTA, FQGNSA. In DNA, the CDR3 is TGTGCCAGCAGCCGGGTCGAGACCCAGTACTTC. Translation gives CASSRVETQYF.

The gene calls are TRBV27 and TRBJ2-2; D ambiguous. Trimming shortened V by 5 bases and J by 0 bases, and 10 bases separated the two germline ends. CDR1 and CDR2 from the germline V gene are MNHEY and SMNVEV (reference sequence). The CDR3 runs to 15 residues. CDR3 coding DNA: TGTGCCAGCAGTGCTTACAGATCGAACACCGGGGAGCTGTTTTTT. Its translation is CASSAYRSNTGELFF.

The CDR3 loop is CASSYSRKREQYF. DNA for the CDR3: TGTGCCAGCAGTTACTCGAGGAAGAGGGAGCAGTACTTC. V is TRBV6-5 and J is TRBJ2-7; D gene ambiguous. The ends were cut back, 0 bases at V and 7 bases at J, with 10 bases in the middle. Germline CDR1 MNHEY, CDR2 SVGAGI. The CDR3 covers 13 residues.

V usage is TRBV7-2 and J usage is TRBJ1-5; D is undetermined. Germline loops: CDR1 SGHTA, CDR2 FQGNSA. CDR3 size: 15 residues. V lost 1 base and J lost 7, with 14 bases in between. The CDR3 DNA is TGTGCCAGCAGCTTAGTTACCGGGGAAGGGCAGCCCCAGCATTTT. Amino acids: CASSLVTGEGQPQHF.

This clone has a handful of counts. The CDR3 protein is CAIQGAVNYGYTF. The CDR3 DNA sequence: TGTGCCATACAGGGGGCAGTAAACTATGGCTACACCTTC. The V gene is TRBV10-3, the J gene TRBJ1-2; 9 bases map to TRBD1. From germline, CDR1 is ENHRY and CDR2 SYGVKD. The V gene end was trimmed by 9 bases and the J gene end by 2 bases; junction bases not matched to a gene: 4. The CDR3 runs to 13 residues.

The DNA of the CDR3 is TGCGCCAGCAGCTTGGAGAGATTGATTTACTATGGCTACACCTTC. It translates to CASSLERLIYYGYTF. This chain uses TRBV5-1 with TRBJ1-2; D uncertain. The CDR3 contains 15 residues. Germline V lookup: CDR1 SGHRS, CDR2 YFSETQ. Trimming cost V 0 bases and J 3 bases, with 12 bases left between them. Using reference TRBV5-1 and TRBJ1-2 for the parts outside the CDR3, the full variable domain is KAGVTQTPRYLIKTRGQQVTLSCSPISGHRSVSWYQQTPGQGLQFLFEYFSETQRNKGNFPGRFSGRQFSNSRSEMNVSTLELGDSALYLCASSLERLIYYGYTFGSGTRLTVV.

The chain links TRBV6-5 to TRBJ1-2; D is uncertain. Trimming removed 7 bases at V and 10 bases at J, with 16 bases between. The germline V gene has CDR1 MNHEY and CDR2 SVGAGI. The CDR3 consists of 12 residues. The CDR3 here is CASKNGPGDYTF. The CDR3 region has the DNA TGTGCCAGCAAAAACGGCCCCGGGGACTACACCTTC.

This chain connects TRBV29-1 to TRBJ2-7, with D perhaps matching TRBD2 (5 bases). The V gene's germline CDR1 is SQVTM and CDR2 ANQGSEA. CDR3 size: 15 residues. V lost 5 bases and J lost 1, with 18 bases in between. The CDR3 DNA is TGCAGCGTTCTCAAGATGACTAAAAATTCCTACGAGCAGTACTTC. This translates into CSVLKMTKNSYEQYF.

This clone was detected only once. CDR3 nucleotides: TGTGCCAGCTCACCCAGGGGGGATTGGATGATGAACACTGAAGCTTTCTTT. Residues: CASSPRGDWMMNTEAFF. The chain joins TRBV18 to TRBJ1-1; 7 bases match TRBD1. The CDR3 is 17 residues long. V shed 3 bases, J shed 0 bases, and the junction held 10 bases outside the gene matches. Germline V CDR1 and CDR2: KGHSH, LQKENI.

The rearrangement uses TRBV5-4 and TRBJ1-6, with 7 bases that match TRBD1. J was trimmed by 3 bases and V by 3 bases; bases with no gene match: 6. CDR1 is SGHNT, CDR2 YYREEE, per germline (reference sequence). CDR3 length: 16 amino acids. CDR3 amino acids: CASSSDRDSYNSPLHF. The CDR3 region has the DNA TGTGCCAGCAGCTCGGATAGGGACAGCTATAATTCACCCCTCCACTTT.

V gene TRBV3-1 (or the pseudogene TRBV3-2) combines with J gene TRBJ1-4, with D tentatively TRBD1 (5 bases). Germline V gene data show CDR1 as LGHDT and CDR2 as YNNKEL (reference sequence). The CDR3 spans 15 residues. Trimming shortened V by 2 bases and J by 6 bases, and 13 bases separated the two germline ends. CDR3 sequence (DNA): TGTGCCAGCAGCCAAACCGGGACTGCGGATGAAAAACTGTTTTTT. This gives the protein CASSQTGTADEKLFF.

The CDR3 loop is CASSSVDRGRETQYF. The CDR3 DNA reads TGTGCCAGCAGCTCCGTGGACAGGGGGCGAGAGACCCAGTACTTC. The chain employs TRBV13 and TRBJ2-5, with TRBD1 matching over 11 bases. This CDR3 spans 15 amino acids. The V gene end was trimmed by 4 bases and the J gene end by 4 bases; junction bases not matched to a gene: 5. Per germline, CDR1 PRHDT and CDR2 FYEKMQ (reference sequence).

V gene TRBV7-2 combines with J gene TRBJ1-2, with TRBD1 matching 7 bases. The CDR3 consists of 15 residues. Germline CDR1 and CDR2: SGHTA and FQGNSA. V was pared by 3 bases and J by 8 bases, with 12 bases of the junction left unmatched. In DNA form, the CDR3 reads TGTGCCAGCAGCTTGACAACAGGGGATGGGCGCGGCTACACCTTC. It codes for CASSLTTGDGRGYTF.

V usage is TRBV7-2 and J usage is TRBJ2-2; maybe TRBD2 (7 bases). CDR1 is SGHTA, CDR2 FQGNSA, per germline. The CDR3 runs to 15 residues. V was clipped by 2 bases and J by 7 bases, with 14 bases between them. CDR3 protein: CASSLNRRGGGELFF. The CDR3 region has the DNA TGTGCCAGCAGCTTAAATCGGAGGGGGGGCGGGGAGCTGTTTTTT.

This rearrangement joins TRBV19 to TRBJ1-2, with 7 bases lining up with TRBD1. CDR1 is LNHDA and CDR2 is SQIVND in the germline V gene (reference sequence). The ends lost 3 bases at V and 5 bases at J; junction bases unmatched: 6. This CDR3 has 14 amino acids. The DNA of the CDR3 is TGTGCCAGTAGTATTGACAGGGCGCTTTATGGCTACACCTTC. This sequence encodes CASSIDRALYGYTF.

CDR3 bases: TGTGCCACCAGTGATTCCCGTACAGATACGCAGTATTTT. The encoded protein is CATSDSRTDTQYF. The J gene is TRBJ2-3, the V gene TRBV24-1, with D unclear. Trimming shortened V by 2 bases and J by 3 bases, and 5 bases separated the two germline ends. CDR3 length equals 13 residues. The germline V gene encodes CDR1 KGHDR and CDR2 SFDVKD.

The V and J genes are TRBV5-4 and TRBJ2-2; TRBD2 agrees at 10 bases. The ends lost 2 bases at V and 2 bases at J; junction bases unmatched: 3. CDR1 and CDR2 from the germline V gene are SGHNT and YYREEE (reference sequence). The CDR3 has 16 residues. The CDR3 nucleotides are TGTGCCAGCAGCTTACTAGCGGGGAGTAACACCGGGGAGCTGTTTTTT. Protein: CASSLLAGSNTGELFF.

This clone was seen a single time. The CDR3 reads CASSEGQGYGYTF. The CDR3 DNA is TGCGCCAGCAGTGAGGGACAGGGTTATGGCTACACCTTC. This chain connects TRBV10-2 to TRBJ1-2; 8 positions agree with TRBD1. V lost 2 bases, J lost 5 bases, and 1 base stayed unmatched. This CDR3 region has 13 residues. Germline V gene lookup returns CDR1 WSHSY and CDR2 SAAADI.

The rearrangement joins TRBV4-3 to TRBJ2-3; 8 nucleotides align to TRBD2. V trimming: 8 bases; J trimming: 2 bases; junction bases outside the gene matches: 6. The germline V gene has CDR1 LGHNA and CDR2 YSLEER. This CDR3 is built from 14 residues. CDR3: CASGSGGLTDTQYF. CDR3 DNA: TGCGCCAGCGGCAGCGGGGGACTCACAGATACGCAGTATTTT.

Details on this clone: Additional DNA sequences in this sample encode the identical CDR3. The J gene is TRBJ1-1, the V gene TRBV5-1, with a tentative D call TRBD1 (5 bases). Trimming pared 0 bases from V and 4 bases from J, leaving 13 bases between. CDR1 and CDR2 (germline): SGHRS, YFSETQ. The CDR3 sequence is 15 residues long. The CDR3 DNA sequence: TGCGCCAGCAGCTTGGATGGGCAGGGTGGCACTGAAGCTTTCTTT. Encoded protein: CASSLDGQGGTEAFF.